This T cell receptor beta chain was observed in a study of cytomegalovirus exposure and HLA in healthy donors (dated by TCRdb to 2017 to 2019). A note on the overall study: An earlier analysis of some 600 of the donors reported approximately 300 Gb of sequence data and around 100 million unique TCR beta sequences obtained from roughly 180 million T cells. Donor age, sex, ethnicity and CMV serostatus were compiled alongside the repertoire data. Of the approximately 400 genotyped donors, around 81% fell in the genetic ancestry cluster associated with self-reported Caucasian donors. The number of typed donors differed by locus: about 620-630 for A, B, C, DRB1 and DQB1; 500 to 550 for DQA1; about 600 for DPA1; and 400 to 480 for DPB1. An earlier analysis of 450 to 750 of the donors used high-throughput TCR beta sequencing to judge whether each TCR beta V gene segment behaved as functional or pseudogenic. In a later analysis, previously published TCR beta repertoires from 666 donors were re-analyzed and high-resolution HLA genotyping was added so that TCR occurrence patterns could be studied. HLA typing included class I and class II loci at four-digit resolution. Four or five DR-DQ haplotypes were handled as single units for association and clustering because linkage in the cohort was strong. High-throughput TCR immunosequencing, statistical association of individual TCRs with disease status, and machine learning were combined to predict cytomegalovirus infection status. The T cell repertoires of 550 to 850 subjects were profiled by immunosequencing and related to cytomegalovirus serostatus. Among 300 to 500 genotyped donors of the cohort, an average of around 220,000 unique TCR beta nucleotide sequences was sequenced per donor, of which approximately 18% were non-productive. In addition to the first cohort of about 650 subjects, a separate validation cohort of 120 different subjects was used. Rather than drawing on any new phenotypic data, the later analysis identified candidate immune exposures from TCR beta sequences and the way those sequences occurred across donors. The study aimed to test whether signatures of past pathogen exposure could be identified by cataloging public T cell receptors. Every repertoire in the discovery cohort had been generated on one and the same sequencing platform. A later genetic analysis used genome-wide SNP genotypes for about three fifths of the 666 donors, treating that subset as a discovery cohort. Approximately 300 gigabases of sequencing data and 70 million to 100 million unique TCR sequences made up an early release that covered fewer than 650 HLA-typed donors. The investigation overall reported the following: Across donors, most TCR sequences were observed very rarely, whereas some public TCRs were present in many individuals. The 87-base-pair reads could not distinguish some IMGT-functional V segments, including TRBV6-2 and TRBV6-3, so those segments were excluded. Assigning TCR associations to individual alleles was difficult when HLA alleles, especially DR and DQ, strongly co-occurred. Because counts were too low, 15 to 20 rarely observed V segments, including chromosome 9 orphons, were excluded from the earlier analysis of 500 to 700 of the donors. The cohort was sequenced for TCR beta chains only, and without alpha or paired-chain data the features that could be detected were limited. An earlier analysis of 450 to 750 of the donors showed that most TCR beta V segments appeared in productive rearrangements either about 87% or about 30% of the time, which broadly matched IMGT annotations. Most CMV-associated TCR beta chains appeared to be HLA-restricted in a later analysis, and the HLA associations seemed to be driven largely by CMV exposure. A further reported finding was that TCR beta sequences accurately predicted the HLA-A and HLA-B alleles for most subjects in the first cohort. Roughly uniform sequencing depth across donors was assumed in presence/absence analyses, although this assumption may not hold. According to a later analysis, TCR association rates differed among HLA loci, with DRB1 alleles showing the most associated TCRs and HLA-C alleles showing the fewest. A later analysis reported that several top co-occurrence clusters appeared linked to parvovirus B19, influenza, CMV and Epstein-Barr virus. In the study, around 150 TCR beta chains were listed as associated with cytomegalovirus. The classifier was reported to diagnose cytomegalovirus status with high specificity and sensitivity in both the original cohort and the validation cohort. A later analysis associated 16,951 TCR beta sequences with specific HLA alleles at a false discovery rate of 0.05. According to a later genetic analysis, donors in an Asian-associated ancestry cluster had fewer N-insertions in productive TCRs than the approximately 670-donor mean. An association between a missense DCLRE1C variant and V-gene and J-gene trimming of TCR beta chains was found in a later genetic analysis and replicated in an independent cohort. In vitro tests confirmed that a few of the cytomegalovirus-associated TCR beta chains recognize cytomegalovirus antigens. The authors suggested that the approach could potentially be extended to other disease states and immunological phenotypes. In a later analysis, HLA-associated TCR beta chains were found to be more clonally expanded and to have lower generation probabilities than equally common non-associated chains. The sequencing pipeline was judged likely to have produced a cluster of highly shared sequence variants as a technical artifact. Linkage disequilibrium might explain the correlated functional status among segregating V segments, but an unknown experimental factor could not be excluded. Immune exposure information for the cohort was limited to CMV serostatus. Because HLA typing was missing for some donors at each locus, association tests included only the typed subset.

This clone was recorded only once. Its cognate antigen has yet to be identified. Qualities for individual bases were not recorded, and no much larger clone is one base off. The cohort was made up of 500 to 800 healthy bone marrow donors. At the time of sampling, all cohort members were nominally healthy, though unrecorded immune exposures were likely present. The donor tested CMV seropositive, placing the donor among the approximately 310 seropositive members of the cohort. A peripheral blood sample was collected from each donor, and TCR beta sequencing was performed on peripheral blood mononuclear cells. Genomic DNA extraction from the blood cell samples was performed with the Qiagen DNeasy Blood Extraction Kit. Libraries were constructed by the immunoSEQ multiplex PCR assay. For the multiplex PCR, a mixture combining 60 forward primers for TCR Vbeta segments and 13 reverse primers for TCR Jbeta segments was used. The CDR3 region of rearranged TCR beta genes was amplified from genomic DNA with a multiplex PCR assay. Amplified TCR beta libraries were sequenced as 87-base-pair reads on the Illumina HiSeq System. Per the source publication's procedure: In a later analysis, 80 million or so unique TCR beta chains were counted across the 500 to 850 repertoires, and roughly 11 million of these chains were shared by at least two donors. To remove PCR and sequencing errors, raw reads were error-corrected and collapsed into unique sequences using a nearest-neighbor algorithm that merged closely related sequences. V, D and J gene segments were assigned by aligning CDR3 sequences to IMGT reference sequences. For a sequence to be retained, a match of at least six nucleotides was required to both a V gene segment and a J gene segment. Rearrangements were classified as productive when the CDR3 lacked stop codons and remained in frame with V and J, and all other rearrangements were classified as non-productive. CDR3 was defined by IMGT convention, running from the second conserved V-encoded cysteine to the conserved J-encoded phenylalanine. Sequences without an unambiguous match to a single V gene segment were excluded from the earlier analysis of several hundred of the donors. In an earlier analysis of 500 to 750 of the donors, V segments were called functional above 56.7% productive rearrangements and were called segregating when the between-donor standard deviation exceeded 5%. A statistical classification framework was developed to diagnose cytomegalovirus status using the catalog of TCR beta chain sequences. A later analysis assigned V and J genes by comparing TCR nucleotide sequences with IMGT/GENE-DB human TR gene sequences. The TCRdist pipeline was used in a later analysis to assign CDR3 sequences and most-parsimonious VDJ recombination scenarios. In a later analysis, every TCR beta chain was defined by the combination of its CDR3 amino acid sequence and its V-gene family, and reads without a unique V-gene family were dropped. A later analysis removed several hundred highly shared, low-generation-probability nucleotide sequences to deal with suspected cross-contamination and a sequencing artifact. In a later analysis, a clonal expansion index for each public chain was calculated from normalized within-repertoire ranks of inferred template counts. A later analysis computed generation probabilities with a VDJ recombination model fitted to out-of-frame rearrangements, and checked the results against IGoR. In a later analysis, TCR-TCR, TCR-HLA and TCR-CMV co-occurrence was scored with hypergeometric tests, and a repertoire-size bias correction was applied to TCR pairs. A later analysis estimated false discovery rates by permuting HLA or CMV assignments 20 times. In a later analysis, co-occurring TCRs were grouped with DBSCAN, and TCRdist sequence similarity was added when clustering was performed within HLA-allele-positive subsets. Repertoires with fewer than 30,000 or more than 120,000 public chains were left out of co-occurrence clustering, as were about five repertoires with anomalous nucleotide sharing. Held by TCRdb, this immuneACCESS table contains in-frame sequences only and omits some clones. Under half of the omission traces to an unresolved V gene where checked; the cause of the rest is unknown. That table gives V, J and clone size, and the DNA gave D and trimming. Present in this sample are around 180,000 clones, over 65% of which were seen just once. Approximately 1.5% of the sample lies in the top ten.

Taken from cysteine to phenylalanine, the CDR3 has 17 residues. The entry retains the CDR3 DNA only, 51 bases that are in frame from base 1. The sequence was collected from a woman under 40 in good health and CMV-seropositive. The rearranged segments are TRBV21-1 and TRBJ2-1; the table's D gene call, TRBD1, was not cross checked with the DNA. TRBV21-1 is described as a pseudogene. What was sequenced was PBMCs. The CDR3: CASSNRGRTGQVGEQFF. The DNA is TGTGCCAGCAGCAACCGTGGTAGGACAGGGCAGGTGGGGGAGCAGTTCTTC.